The clone carrying this TCR beta chain occurred a few times. Its antigen is as yet unknown. The sequenced template was cDNA made from the entire isolated RNA. The table came from immunoSEQ multiplex PCR; TCRdb's copy has only in-frame clones and leaves some out. Seen here are 600,000 to 700,000 clones, around 12% observed once, and the top ten hold more than 0.1%. The sample is drawn from a study of beta chain features in type 1 diabetes. Background on the study: Sorted cells examined across all samples numbered 95 million to 120 million. Findings of the study overall: Within each of all four CD4+ subsets, Type 1 diabetes patients had TCRB CDR3s that were moderately but significantly shorter.

J gave up 4 bases and V 6 bases, and 6 bases lay outside the gene matches. The CDR3 loop spans 13 amino acids. The germline V gene encodes CDR1 MNHNY and CDR2 SVGAGI (reference sequence). This chain links TRBV6-6 with TRBJ2-7, with 7 bases lining up with TRBD2. This clonotype was obtained from a young man with type 1 diabetes. The specimen sequenced was naive CD4+ T cells from blood. The CDR3 bases are TGTGCCAGCAGCATGACGGGAGGATACGAGCAGTACTTC. Amino acids: CASSMTGGYEQYF.